The 11 T cell receptor beta chains below were found in one sample sequenced in a study of graft-versus-host responses after intestinal transplantation. Their recognized antigens are unknown. Assay: immunoSEQ multiplex PCR; the TCRdb copy retains only in-frame clones and omits some. The sample carries tens of thousands of clones, around 92% recorded once. The sample in question was unstimulated CD4+ T cells sorted from spleen or lymph node cells, obtained before transplant. The receptors derive from a human donor who was the organ donor for an intestinal transplant.

The rearrangement links TRBV11-1 to TRBJ2-2; TRBD2 aligns across 10 bases. Germline assignment: CDR1 SGHAT and CDR2 FQDESV (reference sequence). CDR3 length equals 17 residues. Germline trimming cut 5 bases from V and 4 bases from J; bases unmatched to any gene: 10. DNA of the CDR3: TGTGCCAGCAGCGGCCTAGCGGGAGCATTGGGCACCGGGGAGCTGTTTTTT. Amino acid sequence: CASSGLAGALGTGELFF. Full variable domain (missing parts from reference TRBV11-1 and TRBJ2-2): EAEVAQSPRYKITEKSQAVAFWCDPISGHATLYWYRQILGQGPELLVQFQDESVVDDSQLPKDRFSAERLKGVDSTLKIQPAELGDSAMYLCASSGLAGALGTGELFFGEGSRLTVL.

In this sample, this clone turned up once. The gene calls are TRBV4-2 and TRBJ2-1, with TRBD2 matching over 8 bases. V shed 3 bases, J shed 7 bases, and the junction held 8 bases outside the gene matches. Germline V lookup: CDR1 LGHNA, CDR2 YNFKEQ. This CDR3 has 15 residues. CDR3 bases: TGTGCCAGCAGCCAGGGGGAGGTAGCGGGGAATGAGCAGTTCTTC. Protein sequence: CASSQGEVAGNEQFF.

This CDR3 reads CASSRTSGRAGDEQFF. CDR3 DNA: TGTGCCAGCAGCCGGACTAGCGGGAGGGCCGGAGATGAGCAGTTCTTC. The V and J genes are TRBV7-9 and TRBJ2-1; 15 positions match TRBD2. Per germline, CDR1 SEHNR and CDR2 FQNEAQ (reference sequence). V shed 5 bases and J 8 bases; nucleotides not matched to a gene: 7. This CDR3 is 16 amino acids long.

This sequence joins TRBV5-1 and TRBJ1-1; TRBD1 might be the D (5 bases). The V and J ends lost 4 bases and 3 bases respectively, with 13 bases between them. The CDR3 covers 14 residues. From germline, CDR1 is SGHRS and CDR2 YFSETQ. This CDR3 reads CASSKKTGDTEAFF. The CDR3 DNA follows: TGCGCCAGCAGCAAGAAAACGGGGGACACTGAAGCTTTCTTT.

The V call is TRBV6-1, the J call TRBJ1-1; 7 nucleotides line up with TRBD1. The CDR3 covers 13 residues. The ends lost 6 bases at V and 10 bases at J; junction bases unmatched: 11. The V gene's germline CDR1 is MNHNS and CDR2 SASEGT. Here the CDR3 reads CASSPDRVGLAFF. CDR3 DNA: TGTGCCAGCAGCCCCGACAGGGTCGGGTTAGCTTTCTTT.

J is TRBJ1-1 and V is TRBV19, with D maybe TRBD1 (6 bases). Trimming stripped 3 bases from V and 5 bases from J, with 16 bases between. In germline, CDR1 is LNHDA, CDR2 SQIVND (reference sequence). CDR3 length: 15 residues. The CDR3 reads CASSISQGLRTEAFF. The CDR3 nucleotides are TGTGCCAGTAGTATCTCTCAGGGGCTGAGGACTGAAGCTTTCTTT.

The chain uses TRBV9 and TRBJ2-7; the D is unclear. In germline, CDR1 is SGDLS, CDR2 YYNGEE. This CDR3 comprises 15 residues. Between the trimmed V and J ends, which lost 0 bases and 2 bases, there was a span of 12 bases. CDR3 loop: CASSVEAGPTYEQYF. In DNA form, the CDR3 reads TGTGCCAGCAGCGTAGAGGCAGGCCCAACCTACGAGCAGTACTTC.

The chain employs TRBV4-2 and TRBJ2-1; tentative D call: TRBD2 (5 bases). The ends were cut back, 5 bases at V and 3 bases at J, with 17 bases in the middle. Germline lookup yields CDR1 LGHNA and CDR2 YNFKEQ. This CDR3 comprises 16 residues. The CDR3 bases are TGTGCCAGCAGCTCCGACCCGGGATCGGGCTACAATGAGCAGTTCTTC. Translating gives CASSSDPGSGYNEQFF.

V gene TRBV2 combines with J gene TRBJ1-3; no firm D call. The CDR3 runs 12 residues. Looked up from germline, CDR1 is SNHLY and CDR2 is FYNNEI. V was trimmed by 6 bases and J by 7 bases, leaving 10 bases between them. The CDR3: CASRKVGNTIYF. CDR3 nucleotides: TGTGCCAGCAGGAAGGTCGGGAACACCATATATTTT.

The chain combines TRBV10-2 with TRBJ2-3; D is perhaps TRBD1 (6 bases). The CDR3 has 15 residues. The germline gives CDR1 WSHSY, CDR2 SAAADI. The V gene lost 5 bases and the J gene lost 1 base, with 13 bases spanning the gap. The CDR3 DNA sequence: TGCGCCAGCAGTAGAGCAGGGGTAGGCACAGATACGCAGTATTTT. This sequence encodes CASSRAGVGTDTQYF.

This clone was seen just once. This sequence joins TRBV9 and TRBJ1-2; D call uncertain. V lost 2 bases to trimming and J lost 0 bases, with 8 bases between them. CDR3 size: 14 residues. Looked up from germline, CDR1 is SGDLS and CDR2 is YYNGEE. CDR3 residues: CASSVAGPNYGYTF. DNA of the CDR3: TGTGCCAGCAGCGTGGCAGGTCCTAACTATGGCTACACCTTC.